The TCR beta chain under discussion was sequenced for a study of blood T cell repertoires in COVID-19. In the study overall: Sites in the United States, Italy and Spain provided acute and convalescent COVID-19 samples.

The CDR3 spans 20 residues. The V gene's germline CDR1 is KGHSY and CDR2 FQNENV. V was clipped by 6 bases and J by 3 bases; unmatched bases: 22. Assay: immunoSEQ multiplex PCR; the TCRdb copy retains only in-frame clones and omits some. The table shows about 270,000 clones, with more than 75% occurring only once. The sequenced sample consisted of PBMCs or T cells enriched from blood (not recorded which). The chain is built from TRBV16 and TRBJ1-4; TRBD1 agrees at 7 bases. The sequence was obtained from a woman younger than 30 who had recovered from COVID-19. The CDR3 coding sequence is TGTGCCAGCAGTCGAACTAGAAGGGGGCTCAATGGAGACCCTAATGAAAAACTGTTTTTT. Translated, it gives CASSRTRRGLNGDPNEKLFF.